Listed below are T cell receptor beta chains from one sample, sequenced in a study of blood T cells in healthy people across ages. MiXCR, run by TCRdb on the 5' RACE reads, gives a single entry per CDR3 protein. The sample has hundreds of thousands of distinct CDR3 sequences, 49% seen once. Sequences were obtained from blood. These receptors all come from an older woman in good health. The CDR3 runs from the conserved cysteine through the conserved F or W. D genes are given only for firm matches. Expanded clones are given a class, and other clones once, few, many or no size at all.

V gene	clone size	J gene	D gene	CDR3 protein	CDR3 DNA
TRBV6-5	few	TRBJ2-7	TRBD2	CASSSAPTSGRSYEQYF	TGTGCCAGCAGTTCTGCCCCCACTAGCGGGAGGTCCTACGAGCAGTACTTC
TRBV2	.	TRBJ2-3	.	CASSEPRDTQYF	TGTGCCAGCAGTGAACCCCGAGATACGCAGTATTTT
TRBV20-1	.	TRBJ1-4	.	CSAPRRGYEKLFF	TGCAGTGCTCCGAGGAGGGGGTATGAAAAACTGTTTTTT
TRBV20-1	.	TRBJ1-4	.	CSAPGVAGYNEQFFGPTNEKLFF	.
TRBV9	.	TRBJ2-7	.	CANSVVAQALGYEQYF	TGTGCCAACAGCGTAGTTGCCCAGGCCCTCGGCTACGAGCAGTACTTC
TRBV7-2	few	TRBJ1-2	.	CASRFEARSTYGYTF	TGTGCCAGCAGGTTCGAGGCCCGCAGTACCTATGGCTACACCTTC
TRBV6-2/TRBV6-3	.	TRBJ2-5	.	CAGSYGPSSPTETQYF	TGTGCCGGCAGTTACGGACCCTCATCTCCAACCGAGACCCAGTACTTC
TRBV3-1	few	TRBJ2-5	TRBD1	CASSFRDRGKTQYF	TGTGCCAGCAGCTTCCGGGACAGGGGTAAGACCCAGTACTTC
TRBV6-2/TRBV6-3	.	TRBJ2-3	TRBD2	CASSYSRGSQVDAQYF	TGTGCCAGCAGTTACTCTCGCGGGAGTCAGGTAGATGCGCAGTATTTT
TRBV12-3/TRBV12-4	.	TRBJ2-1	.	CASSLWGSRNEQFF	TGTGCCAGCAGTTTGTGGGGGTCCCGGAATGAGCAGTTCTTC
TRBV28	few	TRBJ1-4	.	CASSLREKLFF	TGTGCCAGCAGTTTACGGGAAAAACTGTTTTTT
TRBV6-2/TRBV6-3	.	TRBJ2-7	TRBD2	CASSYWVRSGKYYATYEQYF	TGTGCCAGCAGTTACTGGGTCCGCAGCGGGAAGTACTACGCCACCTACGAGCAGTACTTC
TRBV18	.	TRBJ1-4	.	CASSPWVGIGTNEKLFF	TGTGCCAGCTCACCTTGGGTCGGGATTGGAACTAATGAAAAACTGTTTTTT
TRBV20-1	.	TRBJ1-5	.	CSARWDTDQPQHF	TGCAGTGCTAGATGGGACACCGATCAGCCCCAGCATTTT
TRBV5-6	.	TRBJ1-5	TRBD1	CASSLFGQGQHF	TGTGCCAGCAGCTTGTTTGGACAGGGCCAGCATTTT
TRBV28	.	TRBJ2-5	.	CASSWGVGGTQYF	TGTGCCAGCAGTTGGGGGGTTGGGGGGACCCAGTACTTC
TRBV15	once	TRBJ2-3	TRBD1	CATSRDWTGFPTDTQYF	TGTGCCACCAGCAGAGATTGGACAGGGTTTCCCACAGATACGCAGTATTTT
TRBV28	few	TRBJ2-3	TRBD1	CASNQKGTGVSTDTQYF	TGTGCCAGCAATCAGAAGGGGACAGGGGTTAGCACAGATACGCAGTATTTT
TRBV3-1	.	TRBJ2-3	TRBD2	CASSRIPAGGKDTQYF	TGTGCCAGCAGCCGAATACCAGCGGGGGGAAAAGATACGCAGTATTTT
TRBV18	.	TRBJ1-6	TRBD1	CASSRTGQGNSSLHF	TGTGCCAGCTCACGTACCGGACAGGGGAATTCATCCCTCCACTTT
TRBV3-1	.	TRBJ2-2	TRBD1	CASSQFQGAGELFF	TGTGCCAGCAGCCAATTCCAGGGGGCCGGGGAGCTGTTTTTT
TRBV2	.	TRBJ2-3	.	CASIPTSTDTQYF	TGTGCCAGCATTCCGACTAGCACAGATACGCAGTATTTT